This TCR beta chain stems from a study of molecular identifiers for immune sequencing clone quantification. Each CDR3 protein gets one entry after TCRdb re-called the PCR reads with MiXCR. The sample carries 550,000 to 750,000 distinct CDR3 sequences, roughly 21% recorded once. This clonotype was counted many times. The V end was cut by 1 base, the J end by 6 bases, with 16 bases between. CDR1 and CDR2 (germline): SGHTA, FQGNSA. The CDR3 runs 15 residues. The receptor was derived from a human donor in good health. Some libraries in this study had Jurkat cell RNA spiked in. The sample comprised naive CD8+ T cells from blood, with Jurkat cell RNA spiked in. Subset defined: FACS-sorted CD8+CD4-CCR7+CD45RA+ naive T cells. The J gene is TRBJ2-7, the V gene TRBV7-2; a possible D gene is TRBD2 (5 bases). CDR3 region: CASSLEGRRVREQYF. The CDR3 coding sequence is TGTGCCAGCAGCTTAGAGGGCCGGCGGGTGCGCGAGCAGTACTTC. The entire variable domain, with the rest obtained from reference TRBV7-2 and TRBJ2-7, is as follows: GAGVSQSPSNKVTEKGKDVELRCDPISGHTALYWYRQSLGQGLEFLIYFQGNSAPDKSGLPSDRFSAERTGGSVSTLTIQRTQQEDSAVYLCASSLEGRRVREQYFGPGTRLTVT.